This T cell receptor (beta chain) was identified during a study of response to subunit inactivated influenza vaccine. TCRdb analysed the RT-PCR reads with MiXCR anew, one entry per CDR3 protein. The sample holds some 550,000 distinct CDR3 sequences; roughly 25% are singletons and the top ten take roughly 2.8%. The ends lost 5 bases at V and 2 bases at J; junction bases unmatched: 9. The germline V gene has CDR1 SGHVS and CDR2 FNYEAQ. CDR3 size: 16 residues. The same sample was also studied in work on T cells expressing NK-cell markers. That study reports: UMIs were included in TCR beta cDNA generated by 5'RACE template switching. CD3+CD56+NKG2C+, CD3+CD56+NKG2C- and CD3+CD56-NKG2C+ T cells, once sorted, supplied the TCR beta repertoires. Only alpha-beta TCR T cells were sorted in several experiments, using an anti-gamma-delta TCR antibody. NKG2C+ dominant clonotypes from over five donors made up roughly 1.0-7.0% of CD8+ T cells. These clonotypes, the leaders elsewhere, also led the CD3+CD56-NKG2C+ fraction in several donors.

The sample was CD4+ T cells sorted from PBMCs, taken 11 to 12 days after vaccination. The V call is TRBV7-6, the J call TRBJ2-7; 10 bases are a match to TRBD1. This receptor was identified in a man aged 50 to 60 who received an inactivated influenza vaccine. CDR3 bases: TGTGCCAGCAGCATAATACCGGGACAGGGGACCTACGAGCAGTACTTC. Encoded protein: CASSIIPGQGTYEQYF.